The rows below give T cell receptor beta chains drawn from one sample of a study of sequential checkpoint blockade in melanoma. The data were produced by immunoSEQ multiplex PCR, yet TCRdb's version contains in-frame clones alone and is incomplete. Of around 7,500 clones listed, less than 65% are singletons. The source was CD8+ T cells sorted from blood (inferred from file names), collected from a patient given nivolumab and ipilimumab in sequence. These receptor sequences come from a human donor with melanoma. The CDR3 runs from the conserved cysteine through the conserved F or W. The order of the fields is D gene, V gene, clone size, J gene, CDR3 DNA, CDR3 protein. D genes are given only for firm matches. Clone size, where shown, is once, few, many, or a class for clones that have expanded.

TRBD1	TRBV27	few	TRBJ1-2	TGTGCCAGCAGTTTAACCGGGACAGGGGCCTATGGCTACACCTTC	CASSLTGTGAYGYTF
TRBD2	TRBV4-1	few	TRBJ2-7	TGCGCCAGCAGCCAAGCGGCGGCGGGAGATTCCTACGAGCAGTACTTC	CASSQAAAGDSYEQYF
-	TRBV30	-	TRBJ2-2	TGTGCCTCCCGAGAGGTTGCCGGGGAGCTGTTTTTT	CASREVAGELFF
TRBD1	TRBV7-2	few	TRBJ2-7	TGTGCCAGCAGCTCGGGACAGGGGGCTTACGAGCAGTACTTC	CASSSGQGAYEQYF
-	TRBV6-5	-	TRBJ1-2	TGTGCCAGCAGTTACTTTGTCGGGACTAAGGAAGGCTACACCTTC	CASSYFVGTKEGYTF
-	TRBV30	-	TRBJ2-1	TGTGCCTGGAGTGCGACTAGTCCTGGTGAGCAGTTCTTC	CAWSATSPGEQFF
TRBD1	TRBV27	few	TRBJ2-7	TGTGCCAGCAGTTTACAGGGGGTAGGCGAGCAGTACTTC	CASSLQGVGEQYF
TRBD1	TRBV28	-	TRBJ2-7	TGTGCCAGCTTCCCTTCCGGGACAGGGGACCACGAGCAGTACTTC	CASFPSGTGDHEQYF
-	TRBV27	-	TRBJ2-7	TGTGCCAGCAGTTTATATAGATTGAGGAGGGGAAGGGGTTTCTACGAGCAGTACTTC	CASSLYRLRRGRGFYEQYF
-	TRBV27	few	TRBJ1-5	TGTGCCAGCAGCAGTTCGTTACGTCAGCCCCAGCATTTT	CASSSSLRQPQHF
-	TRBV7-2	-	TRBJ2-7	TGTGCCAGCAGCTTATATTACAGGGAAGGCGAGCAGTACTTC	CASSLYYREGEQYF
-	TRBV27	-	TRBJ1-5	TGTGCCAGCAGTTTCGCAGGGGTCAATCAGCCCCAGCATTTT	CASSFAGVNQPQHF
TRBD1	TRBV29-1	once	TRBJ2-7	TGCAGCGTTGAAGATCGAGGGACAGACTACGAGCAGTACTTC	CSVEDRGTDYEQYF
-	TRBV5-1	-	TRBJ2-7	TGCGCCAGCATACCTGGAGCGCCACACTTC	CASIPGAPHF
TRBD1	TRBV5-6	-	TRBJ1-5	TGTGCCAGCAGCATCCACAGGGGCCAGCCCCAGCATTTT	CASSIHRGQPQHF
-	TRBV27	-	TRBJ2-7	TGTGCCAGCAGTTTAGTTGCGGGGTACGAGCAGTACTTC	CASSLVAGYEQYF
TRBD2	TRBV4-1	-	TRBJ2-7	TGCGCCAGCAGCCAAGGGTCTAGCGGGAACGTCTACGAGCAGTACTTC	CASSQGSSGNVYEQYF
-	TRBV11-2	-	TRBJ1-5	TGTGCCAGCAGCTTAGACGGTTATCAGCCCCAGCATTTT	CASSLDGYQPQHF
-	TRBV6-4	few	TRBJ1-2	TGTGCCAGCAGTCCCGGGACACACTATGGCTACACCTTC	CASSPGTHYGYTF
-	TRBV13	once	TRBJ2-7	TGTGCCAGCAGCTGGGGGGGCGGCTACGAGCAGTACTTC	CASSWGGGYEQYF
TRBD2	TRBV28	few	TRBJ2-3	TGTGCCAGCAGTTCATTTTCCGGGGGACTAGACGTCGGTATACTCACAGATACGCAGTATTTT	CASSSFSGGLDVGILTDTQYF
TRBD2	TRBV9	once	TRBJ2-7	TGTGCCAGCAGCGTAGATTGGACTAGCGGGATCTACGAGCAGTACTTC	CASSVDWTSGIYEQYF
-	TRBV19	-	TRBJ2-7	TGTGCCAGTAGTATTCAGGTCGTTCAACAATCCTACGAGCAGTACTTC	CASSIQVVQQSYEQYF
-	TRBV7-6	-	TRBJ2-7	TGTGCCAGCAGCGCCGAGGTTAGCTCCTACGAGCAGTACTTC	CASSAEVSSYEQYF
TRBD1	TRBV2	few	TRBJ1-1	TGTGCCAGCGGACAGGGGATGAACACTGAAGCTTTCTTT	CASGQGMNTEAFF
-	TRBV7-2	-	TRBJ2-7	TGTGCCAGCAGCTTATCGGGCAGGGGCTCGTCCTACGAGCAGTACTTC	CASSLSGRGSSYEQYF
TRBD2	TRBV9	-	TRBJ2-7	TGTGCCAGCAGCGTCGGACTAGCGGGGATCTACGAGCAGTACTTC	CASSVGLAGIYEQYF
-	TRBV4-1	few	TRBJ1-3	TGCGCCAGCAGCCAAGCGGTGGCAGGGGTCTACTCTGGAAACACCATATATTTT	CASSQAVAGVYSGNTIYF
TRBD1	TRBV10-3	-	TRBJ2-7	TGTGCCATCAGTTCTACAGGGGGCTTGTACGAGCAGTACTTC	CAISSTGGLYEQYF
TRBD2	TRBV6-4	-	TRBJ2-7	TGTGCCAGCAGTGACGGGCGTCAGCGGGAATCTCCCTACGAGCAGTACTTC	CASSDGRQRESPYEQYF
TRBD2	TRBV5-6	few	TRBJ2-7	TGTGCCAGCAGCTTGGAGCTCGGGACTACGTACGAGCAGTACTTC	CASSLELGTTYEQYF
-	TRBV7-6	-	TRBJ2-7	TGTGCCAGCAGCTTAGGAAGATCCTACGAGCAGTACTTC	CASSLGRSYEQYF
-	TRBV7-5	-	TRBJ2-1	TGTGCCAGAAGCCCCGGGACGGGAGAATTCTTC	CARSPGTGEFF
-	TRBV10-3	-	TRBJ2-7	TGTGCCATCAGGGCCGGGGAGGGGGCCTACGAGCAGTACTTC	CAIRAGEGAYEQYF
-	TRBV5-1	-	TRBJ2-7	TGCGCCAGCAGCTTGGGTGGGCTCGAGCAGTACTTC	CASSLGGLEQYF
TRBD1	TRBV9	-	TRBJ1-2	TGTGCCAGCAGCTCTCCGGACAGGGGGACTCTCTATGGCTACACCTTC	CASSSPDRGTLYGYTF
-	TRBV28	-	TRBJ2-1	TGTGCCAGCAGTCCCGGGATCACCTCCTACAATGAGCAGTTCTTC	CASSPGITSYNEQFF
-	TRBV6-6	few	TRBJ1-1	TGTGCCAGCAGTTTTTCATCCGGGAACACTGAAGCTTTCTTT	CASSFSSGNTEAFF
-	TRBV6-1	-	TRBJ2-7	TGTGCCAGCAGTACCGGGACACCCTCCTACGAGCAGTACTTC	CASSTGTPSYEQYF
TRBD1	TRBV9	-	TRBJ1-2	TGTGCCAGCAGCGTTGAGGGGACAGGAGTTTATGGCTACACCTTC	CASSVEGTGVYGYTF
TRBD2	TRBV7-9	-	TRBJ2-1	TGTGCCAGCAGCTCATCTAGCGGGGGGAGGAATGAGCAGTTCTTC	CASSSSSGGRNEQFF
TRBD1	TRBV28	few	TRBJ2-7	TGTGCCAGCAGTTGGGGACAGGGGGCCCCTCCAGTTGAGCAGTACTTC	CASSWGQGAPPVEQYF
-	TRBV14	few	TRBJ2-7	TGTGCCAGCAGCCAGCCGGGATTGTCTCCCGAGCAGTACTTC	CASSQPGLSPEQYF
-	TRBV4-1	-	TRBJ1-4	TGCGCCAGCAGCCAAGATCCGGCAGGGGAAAGAGAAAAACTGTTTTTT	CASSQDPAGEREKLFF
-	TRBV5-1	-	TRBJ2-7	TGCGCCAGCAGCTTGGTGAGCGGAAACCCCCACTACGAGCAGTACTTC	CASSLVSGNPHYEQYF
-	TRBV5-5	-	TRBJ2-7	TGTGCCAGCAGCGTGGGGGCTAGCGGTCCCTACGAGCAGTACTTC	CASSVGASGPYEQYF
-	TRBV16	-	TRBJ1-1	TGTGCCAGCAGCCAATTATTAAGGGGTACTGAAGCTTTCTTT	CASSQLLRGTEAFF
TRBD2	TRBV29-1	few	TRBJ2-1	TGCAGCTGTGGACTAGCGGGAGTCAATGAGCAGTTCTTC	CSCGLAGVNEQFF
-	TRBV7-3	-	TRBJ1-2	TGTGCCAGCAGCTTAACTGGCGGGAAGGGAGGCTACACCTTC	CASSLTGGKGGYTF